Each of the 26 T cell receptor beta chains below was sequenced from the same sample in a study of T cell repertoires in cytomegalovirus infection. Their antigen targets remain unknown. TCRdb re-analysed the reads in MiXCR, keeping a single row per CDR3 protein. The sample shows about 890,000 distinct CDR3 sequences, 30% to 40% of them seen only once. The specimen comprised cultured CD8+ T cells from PBMCs, sampled from culture after CMV antigen stimulation. All receptors come from a human donor in good health (CMV status not recorded). Some clones in this sample may be carry-over from other donors' samples.

V is TRBV12-3 or TRBV12-4 and J is TRBJ1-4; 9 bases are a match to TRBD1. This CDR3 has 15 amino acids. V trimming: 6 bases; J trimming: 9 bases; junction bases outside the gene matches: 11. The DNA for the CDR3 is TGTGCCAGCAGCGTTGTTGGACAGGGGATGCAAAAACTGTTTTTT. Residues: CASSVVGQGMQKLFF.

This clonotype was counted many times. The chain employs TRBV6-1 and TRBJ2-1; D gene ambiguous. Germline CDR1 is MNHNS and CDR2 is SASEGT. This CDR3 contains 14 residues. V was trimmed by 5 bases and J by 2 bases, leaving 10 bases between them. CDR3 sequence reads: CASSPRGPYNEQFF. CDR3 DNA sequence: TGTGCCAGCAGTCCCCGCGGTCCCTACAATGAGCAGTTCTTC.

This clonotype came up once. The rearrangement joins TRBV9 to TRBJ2-1; TRBD1 matches at 7 bases. V dropped 3 bases and J dropped 5; count of bases not matched to a gene: 5. CDR1 SGDLS and CDR2 YYNGEE come from the germline V gene. The CDR3 consists of 14 residues. This CDR3 is CASSAGDSHNEQFF. CDR3 in DNA: TGTGCCAGCAGCGCCGGGGACAGCCACAATGAGCAGTTCTTC.

This clonotype was observed at least ten times. The rearrangement uses TRBV7-4 and TRBJ1-2; the match to TRBD1 covers 7 bases. V gave up 5 bases and J gave up 9 bases; unmatched junction bases: 3. This CDR3 is 11 amino acids long. In germline, CDR1 is SGHVT, CDR2 SQSDAQ. CDR3 nucleotides: TGTGCCAGCAGCCAGGGGGGGAGCTACACCTTC. Translation gives CASSQGGSYTF.

A few counts support this clonotype. This chain connects TRBV19 to TRBJ1-1, with no clear D. The CDR3 has 14 residues. CDR1 and CDR2 (germline): LNHDA, SQIVND (reference sequence). With 1 base removed from V and 4 bases from J, the gap between germline ends came to 10 bases. DNA for the CDR3: TGTGCCAGTAGTATAGTACTAGGGATCACTGAAGCTTTCTTT. Its translation: CASSIVLGITEAFF.

J is TRBJ2-1 and V is TRBV4-3; a weak D match, TRBD2 (7 bases). The V and J ends lost 4 bases and 4 bases respectively, with 17 bases between them. Germline CDR1 reads LGHNA; CDR2 reads YSLEER. CDR3 size: 16 residues. The CDR3 DNA sequence: TGCGCCAGCAGCCTTGGAGGGGGGGGCCTTTACAATGAGCAGTTCTTC. This encodes CASSLGGGGLYNEQFF.

The rearrangement uses TRBV7-9 and TRBJ2-1, with D hard to call. CDR1 and CDR2 from the germline V gene are SEHNR and FQNEAQ (reference sequence). This CDR3 region has 13 residues. Trimming removed 4 bases at V and 3 bases at J, with 7 bases between. The CDR3 coding sequence is TGTGCCAGCAGCTACCCTCTCTACAATGAGCAGTTCTTC. Translation: CASSYPLYNEQFF.

The chain joins TRBV28 to TRBJ2-2; a weak D match, TRBD1 (6 bases). This CDR3 contains 14 residues. Trimming shortened V by 5 bases and J by 5 bases, and 12 bases separated the two germline ends. The germline V gene encodes CDR1 MDHEN and CDR2 SYDVKM. CDR3 coding DNA: TGTGCCAGCAGTGCCCACAGGGCTACCGGGGAGCTGTTTTTT. Translating gives CASSAHRATGELFF.

This clonotype has a count of ten or more. This chain joins TRBV7-2 and TRBJ2-7, with 9 bases aligning to TRBD1. V gave up 3 bases and J gave up 4 bases; unmatched junction bases: 10. Germline lookup yields CDR1 SGHTA and CDR2 FQGNSA. The CDR3 has 16 residues. The CDR3, as DNA: TGTGCCAGCAGCTTTCTGGGGGACAGGGAAAATTACGAGCAGTACGTC. This sequence encodes CASSFLGDRENYEQYV.

This clonotype turned up a few times. The rearrangement uses TRBV7-9 and TRBJ1-1, with D perhaps matching TRBD1 (5 bases). Trimming removed 4 bases at V and 4 bases at J, with 13 bases between. CDR3 length: 14 amino acids. In germline, CDR1 is SEHNR, CDR2 FQNEAQ (reference sequence). The CDR3 coding sequence is TGTGCCAGCAGCTCCGTTGGGGCCGGCACTGAAGCTTTCTTT. Translated, it gives CASSSVGAGTEAFF.

This sequence joins TRBV4-1 and TRBJ1-4; 9 bases line up with TRBD1. This CDR3 region has 15 residues. Germline CDR1 MGHRA, CDR2 YSYEKL. V lost 3 bases to trimming and J lost 4 bases; unmatched junction nucleotides: 3. The CDR3 region is CASSQTGGNNEKLFF. Here the CDR3 DNA reads TGCGCCAGCAGCCAGACAGGGGGGAATAATGAAAAACTGTTTTTT.

V gene TRBV20-1 combines with J gene TRBJ2-1; 8 bases agree with TRBD2. Germline CDR1 reads DFQATT; CDR2 reads SNEGSKA (reference sequence). Trimming cost V 0 bases and J 0 bases; bases outside gene matches: 7. The CDR3 consists of 17 residues. This CDR3 is CSARDPSGWSSYNEQFF. The CDR3 coding sequence is TGCAGTGCTAGAGATCCTAGCGGGTGGAGCTCCTACAATGAGCAGTTCTTC.

V is TRBV10-3 and J is TRBJ2-7, with D perhaps TRBD2 (5 bases). This CDR3 region has 13 residues. Germline V gene lookup returns CDR1 ENHRY and CDR2 SYGVKD. V lost 3 bases and J 9 bases, leaving 15 bases between the germline ends. The CDR3 nucleotides read TGTGCCATCAGTGACCCGGACTGGAAGGGGCAGTACGTC. Translating gives CAISDPDWKGQYV.

A few counts support this clonotype. The gene calls are TRBV5-4 and TRBJ2-1; unclear D gene. CDR3 length equals 15 residues. Germline V gene data show CDR1 as SGHNT and CDR2 as YYREEE (reference sequence). Trimming stripped 5 bases from V and 0 bases from J, with 12 bases between. The CDR3: CASRQESLSYNEQFF. CDR3 nucleotides: TGTGCCAGCAGGCAGGAATCCCTCTCCTACAATGAGCAGTTCTTC.

The rearrangement links TRBV28 to TRBJ2-7; 9 bases align to TRBD2. V shed 2 bases, J shed 5 bases, and the junction held 4 bases outside the gene matches. Germline V gene sequence: CDR1 MDHEN, CDR2 SYDVKM. The CDR3 is made up of 14 amino acids. CDR3 DNA: TGTGCCAGCAGTTTACAGCGGGGGGCCCACGAGCAGTACGTC. It yields the protein CASSLQRGAHEQYV.

J is TRBJ2-1 and V is TRBV6-5, with no clear D. This CDR3 is built from 13 residues. Germline V gives CDR1 MNHEY, CDR2 SVGAGI. Between the trimmed V and J ends, which lost 6 bases and 3 bases, there was a span of 9 bases. The CDR3 here is CASRSRYYNEQFF. CDR3 nucleotide sequence: TGTGCCAGCAGAAGCAGGTACTACAATGAGCAGTTCTTC.

The CDR3 DNA follows: TGCAGCGCCGTTGTGGGGGTAGCGGGGAGAAGCTCCTACGAGCAGTACTTC. Its protein is CSAVVGVAGRSSYEQYF. V and J are TRBV29-1 and TRBJ2-7, with 8 bases aligning to TRBD2. This CDR3 spans 17 amino acids. V gave up 7 bases and J gave up 0 bases; unmatched junction bases: 17. Germline CDR1 and CDR2: SQVTM and ANQGSEA.

The V gene is TRBV10-3, the J gene TRBJ1-2; D is perhaps TRBD1 (5 bases). The CDR3 loop spans 14 amino acids. V gave up 8 bases and J gave up 0 bases, with 13 bases separating them. In germline, CDR1 is ENHRY, CDR2 SYGVKD. CDR3 sequence (DNA): TGTGCCATCGTGACAGTGATAGCTAACTATGGCTACACCTTC. This codes for CAIVTVIANYGYTF.

This clonotype has more than one count but fewer than ten. This sequence joins TRBV2 and TRBJ2-1, with D unclear. In germline, CDR1 is SNHLY, CDR2 FYNNEI. This CDR3 comprises 15 residues. Trimming took 1 base from V and 2 from J, leaving 9 bases between them. The CDR3 sequence: CASSEDTNTYNEQFF. DNA of the CDR3: TGTGCCAGCAGTGAAGACACCAACACCTACAATGAGCAGTTCTTC. The whole variable domain, filled in from reference TRBV2 and TRBJ2-1, reads EPEVTQTPSHQVTQMGQEVILRCVPISNHLYFYWYRQILGQKVEFLVSFYNNEISEKSEIFDDQFSVERPDGSNFTLKIRSTKLEDSAMYFCASSEDTNTYNEQFFGPGTRLTVL.

This clonotype showed up just a few times. The CDR3 loop is CASSPQPLGHSYEQYF. As DNA, the CDR3 is TGCGCCAGCAGCCCCCAGCCATTGGGGCACTCCTACGAGCAGTACTTC. This rearrangement joins TRBV4-1 to TRBJ2-7, with D perhaps matching TRBD1 (5 bases). V was clipped by 4 bases and J by 0 bases, with 16 bases between them. This CDR3 region has 16 residues. In germline, CDR1 is MGHRA, CDR2 YSYEKL.

The rearrangement uses TRBV7-8 and TRBJ2-7; TRBD1 matches 7 bases. CDR3 length: 15 residues. Germline CDR1 and CDR2: SGHVS and FQNEAQ. The ends lost 3 bases at V and 1 base at J; junction bases unmatched: 6. CDR3 coding DNA: TGTGCCAGCAGCTTCACAAACAGGGGATCCTACGAGCAGTACTTC. Protein sequence: CASSFTNRGSYEQYF. The whole variable domain, filled in from reference TRBV7-8 and TRBJ2-7, reads GAGVSQSPRYKVAKRGQDVALRCDPISGHVSLFWYQQALGQGPEFLTYFQNEAQLDKSGLPSDRFFAERPEGSVSTLKIQRTQQEDSAVYLCASSFTNRGSYEQYFGPGTRLTVT.

At least ten counts were recorded for this clonotype. The V call is TRBV7-8, the J call TRBJ2-7, with no clear D. There are 15 residues in the CDR3. CDR1 and CDR2 from the germline V gene are SGHVS and FQNEAQ. The V end lost 2 bases, the J end lost 2 bases, and 13 bases lay between the germline ends. The CDR3 reads CASSLQQTMTYEQYF. CDR3 sequence (DNA): TGTGCCAGCAGCTTACAACAGACCATGACCTACGAGCAGTACTTC.

In this sample, this clonotype turned up a few times. The chain recombines TRBV6-1 with TRBJ1-5; D is ambiguous. Trimming shortened V by 4 bases and J by 7 bases, and 8 bases separated the two germline ends. CDR3 length: 12 residues. Germline CDR1 MNHNS, CDR2 SASEGT. CDR3 loop: CASSGYDQPQHF. DNA of the CDR3: TGTGCCAGCAGTGGATATGACCAGCCCCAGCATTTT.

This clonotype was counted a few times. The chain carries TRBV7-9 and TRBJ1-2, with D unresolved. Trimming took 1 base from V and 6 from J, leaving 6 bases between them. Germline V gene sequence: CDR1 SEHNR, CDR2 FQNEAQ (reference sequence). CDR3 size: 12 residues. This CDR3 is CASSLGFHGYTF. The DNA for the CDR3 is TGTGCCAGCAGCTTAGGTTTCCATGGCTACACCTTC. Variable domain in full (rest from reference TRBV7-9 and TRBJ1-2): DTGVSQNPRHKITKRGQNVTFRCDPISEHNRLYWYRQTLGQGPEFLTYFQNEAQLEKSRLLSDRFSAERPKGSFSTLEIQRTEQGDSAMYLCASSLGFHGYTFGSGTRLTVV.

V and J are TRBV4-2 and TRBJ2-5; the D gene is possibly TRBD1 (6 bases). Trimming took off 0 bases at V and 5 bases at J, with 13 bases between the two ends. Germline V gene sequence: CDR1 LGHNA, CDR2 YNFKEQ. This CDR3 spans 15 amino acids. CDR3 in amino acids: CASSQEEQGRETQYF. CDR3 DNA: TGTGCCAGCAGCCAAGAAGAACAGGGTCGGGAGACCCAGTACTTC.

This chain links TRBV20-1 with TRBJ2-1, with 8 bases aligning to TRBD2. V was pared by 0 bases and J by 4 bases, with 11 bases of the junction left unmatched. Germline CDR1 and CDR2: DFQATT and SNEGSKA (reference sequence). The CDR3 spans 17 residues. CDR3 in DNA: TGCAGTGCTAGAGATCCCGGCAGCGGGGGCCCATACAATGAGCAGTTCTTC. Its translation: CSARDPGSGGPYNEQFF.